This TCR beta chain is from a study of molecular identifiers for immune sequencing clone quantification (dated by TCRdb to the late 2010s). With respect to the entire study: For a replicate experiment, RNA from roughly 20,000 or 100,000 naive CD8 T cells was divided into five aliquots, and four of the five aliquots were sequenced. CD8 T cells were used in a methods study to benchmark molecular-identifier clustering-based TCR repertoire sequencing (MIDCIRS) and TCR RNA copy counting. Findings and caveats that apply to the study as a whole: Approximately 3.3 recovered TCR RNA copies per cell were obtained by modeling, versus approximately 9 by digital PCR, implying a capture efficiency of 30% to 35%. Spiked-in Jurkat TCR RNA equal to a single cell's worth was reported to be detectable even within one million naive CD8 T cells. In CMV-specific effector cells, clones with more than 20 RNA copies accounted for over 97% of molecules, whereas in naive cells such clones accounted for under 1%. Spiked-in Jurkat TCR RNA (10 copies' worth), which is not part of the donor repertoire, was contained in the naive libraries. When barcode sub-clustering was omitted, TCR diversity was inflated by chimeric consensus sequences, with chimeras reaching as high as 47%. Highly expanded clone sizes could be underestimated because identical TCR molecules may share a barcode.

Libraries of naive CD8 T cells were generated from approximately 20,000 to 1,000,000 sorted cells, with 10%, 30% or 50% of the purified RNA used. Naive CD8 T cells, defined as CD8+CD4-CCR7+CD45RA+, were FACS-sorted into RLT Plus buffer on a BD FACSAria II. Detection sensitivity was tested by spiking Jurkat RNA equal to about eleven TCR copies' worth into samples containing roughly 19,000-1,000,000 naive CD8 T cells. CD8 T cells were enriched using RosetteSep CD8+ T Cell Enrichment Cocktail and Ficoll-Paque, and the enriched cells then underwent ACK red cell lysis. Preparation of the library involved PCR. Sequencing relied on a NextSeq 500. Bulk TCR libraries were generated as previously described, with the TCR primers listed in Table S5 used. The Qiagen AllPrep DNA/RNA kit was used to purify total RNA. Before any analysis, reads coming from multiple sequencing runs of the same library were combined into one pool. The authors' analysis ran thus. Reads were retained only if the reads had an exact TCR constant sequence, and the retained reads were trimmed to 150 nt and grouped according to their 12-nt molecular barcodes. Reads in each barcode group were sub-clustered using a 15% Levenshtein threshold, and a quality-weighted consensus sequence was built for each RNA molecule. Non-functional sequences were discarded, and so were lower-count sequences lying one edit away from another sequence. Barcode sub-clusters with fewer than 20% of the maximum read count were removed, based on fitting two negative binomial distributions. TCRdb reprocessed the public reads (quality trimming at Q25 with fastp, clone calling with MiXCR) and kept in-frame beta chains. A single entry per CDR3 protein holds the most common genes and DNA from its merged rows. These V and J calls are TCRdb output, not the study's own analysis. The sample contains about 510,000 distinct CDR3 sequences, about 25% of them found a single time. Just over 0.75% of the sample is in the top ten clones.

A note on this clonotype: Its antigen is unknown. One junction end does not reproduce the germline sequence, and a read error may be involved.

Taken from the germline V gene, the CDR1 and CDR2 loops are SGHTA and FQGNSA. The CDR3 runs 13 amino acids, cysteine and phenylalanine included. Only the CDR3 DNA stays, 39 bases, in frame from base 1. The sequence was collected from a human donor in good health. Some libraries in this study had Jurkat cell RNA spiked in. The specimen was naive CD8+ T cells from blood, with Jurkat cell RNA spiked in. The cell subset or site label on this specimen signifies: FACS-sorted CD8+CD4-CCR7+CD45RA+ naive T cells. The chain employs TRBV7-2 and TRBJ2-3, with the D gene not confidently named. The CDR3 here reads CDSSRWVADTQYF. The nucleotides read TGTGACAGCAGCCGGTGGGTGGCAGATACGCAGTATTTT.